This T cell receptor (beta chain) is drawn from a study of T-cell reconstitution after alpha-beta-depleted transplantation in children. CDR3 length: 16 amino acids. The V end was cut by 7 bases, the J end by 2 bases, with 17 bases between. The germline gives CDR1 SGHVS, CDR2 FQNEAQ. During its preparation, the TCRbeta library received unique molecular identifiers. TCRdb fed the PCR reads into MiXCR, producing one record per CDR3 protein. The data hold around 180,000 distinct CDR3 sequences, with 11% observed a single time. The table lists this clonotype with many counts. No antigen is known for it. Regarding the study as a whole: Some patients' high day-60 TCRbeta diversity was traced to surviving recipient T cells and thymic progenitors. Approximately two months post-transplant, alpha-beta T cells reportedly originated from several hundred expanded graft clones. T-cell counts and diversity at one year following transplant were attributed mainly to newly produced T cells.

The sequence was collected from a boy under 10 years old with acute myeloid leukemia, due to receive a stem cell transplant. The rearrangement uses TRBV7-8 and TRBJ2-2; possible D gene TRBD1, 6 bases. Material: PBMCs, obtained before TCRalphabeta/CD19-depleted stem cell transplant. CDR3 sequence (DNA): TGTGCCAGCAACCGCCTAGGGACATCAAACACCGGGGAGCTGTTTTTT. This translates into CASNRLGTSNTGELFF. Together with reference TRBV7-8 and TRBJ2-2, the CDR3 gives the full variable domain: GAGVSQSPRYKVAKRGQDVALRCDPISGHVSLFWYQQALGQGPEFLTYFQNEAQLDKSGLPSDRFFAERPEGSVSTLKIQRTQQEDSAVYLCASNRLGTSNTGELFFGEGSRLTVL.